These 8 T cell receptor beta chains originate from one sample sequenced in a study of cytomegalovirus exposure and HLA in healthy donors. Use of 60 Vbeta and 13 Jbeta primers characterized the PCR. TCRdb's table, derived via immunoSEQ multiplex PCR, lists solely in-frame clones and lacks some. The sample gives about 110,000 clones, approximately 82% of which show up once; 10% to 15% is in the top ten. The source material was PBMCs. Receptors were obtained from a man aged 25 to 45 in good health and CMV-seropositive.

This clone was found a few times. The gene calls are TRBV5-6 and TRBJ2-7, with D possibly being TRBD2 (6 bases). The CDR3 sequence is 16 residues long. V lost 0 bases and J lost 1, with 14 bases in between. Germline CDR1 SGHDT, CDR2 YYEEEE. CDR3: CASSLAVGGWSYEQYF. DNA for the CDR3: TGTGCCAGCAGCTTGGCCGTCGGGGGTTGGTCCTACGAGCAGTACTTC.

This clone appeared a few times. The rearrangement uses TRBV30 and TRBJ2-1; 9 nucleotides agree with TRBD2. V was pared by 2 bases and J by 0 bases, with 11 bases of the junction left unmatched. This CDR3 is built from 18 residues. The germline gives CDR1 GTSNPN, CDR2 SVGIG (reference sequence). CDR3 coding DNA: TGTGCCTGGAGTTACAAGCGGGGGGTCCATACCTCCTACAATGAGCAGTTCTTC. It is translated as CAWSYKRGVHTSYNEQFF.

The chain combines TRBV6-1 with TRBJ1-1; 9 positions agree with TRBD1. CDR3 length: 17 residues. From germline, CDR1 is MNHNS and CDR2 SASEGT. Germline trimming cut 0 bases from V and 5 bases from J; bases unmatched to any gene: 10. In DNA form, the CDR3 reads TGTGCCAGCAGTGAAGCCGCCATGGACAGGGGCTTGACTGAAGCTTTCTTT. It encodes CASSEAAMDRGLTEAFF.

The chain carries TRBV6-6 and TRBJ2-5; tentative D call: TRBD1 (5 bases). The CDR3 runs to 14 residues. Germline values: CDR1 MNHNY, CDR2 SVGAGI (reference sequence). Trimming removed 2 bases from V and 1 base from J, with 8 bases in between. The CDR3 protein is CASSYGQLQETQYF. The CDR3 nucleotides read TGTGCCAGCAGTTACGGACAACTCCAAGAGACCCAGTACTTC.

This chain joins TRBV9 and TRBJ2-5, with D possibly matching TRBD2 (7 bases). The CDR3 totals 15 residues. Trimming cost V 3 bases and J 7 bases, with 19 bases left between them. Germline V gives CDR1 SGDLS, CDR2 YYNGEE. The CDR3 sequence: CASSEGVTGGWTQYF. CDR3 nucleotides: TGTGCCAGCAGCGAGGGGGTCACGGGGGGTTGGACCCAGTACTTC.

CDR3 DNA: TGCGCCAGCAGCTTCGCACAGGGGGCGAACACTGAAGCTTTCTTT. This encodes CASSFAQGANTEAFF. The chain joins TRBV5-1 to TRBJ1-1; 9 positions match TRBD1. This CDR3 comprises 15 residues. V lost 2 bases to trimming and J lost 1 base; unmatched junction nucleotides: 3. CDR1 is SGHRS, CDR2 YFSETQ, per germline.

J is TRBJ1-1 and V is TRBV19; 8 positions agree with TRBD1. V gave up 3 bases and J gave up 10 bases; unmatched junction bases: 7. The germline CDR1 and CDR2 sequences are LNHDA and SQIVND (reference sequence). The CDR3 has 13 residues. This chain's CDR3 is CASSIGTGPSAFF. DNA of the CDR3: TGTGCCAGTAGTATTGGGACAGGCCCATCAGCTTTCTTT. Variable domain in full (rest from reference TRBV19 and TRBJ1-1): DGGITQSPKYLFRKEGQNVTLSCEQNLNHDAMYWYRQDPGQGLRLIYYSQIVNDFQKGDIAEGYSVSREKKESFPLTVTSAQKNPTAFYLCASSIGTGPSAFFGQGTRLTVV.

The V and J genes are TRBV11-3 and TRBJ2-2; TRBD1 matches at 9 bases. Germline V lookup: CDR1 SGHNT, CDR2 YENEEA. With V trimmed by 5 bases and J by 5 bases, 9 bases remained unmatched. The CDR3 spans 16 residues. CDR3 bases: TGTGCCAGCAGCCCCGGACAGGGGAGAGGAACCGGGGAGCTGTTTTTT. It specifies CASSPGQGRGTGELFF.